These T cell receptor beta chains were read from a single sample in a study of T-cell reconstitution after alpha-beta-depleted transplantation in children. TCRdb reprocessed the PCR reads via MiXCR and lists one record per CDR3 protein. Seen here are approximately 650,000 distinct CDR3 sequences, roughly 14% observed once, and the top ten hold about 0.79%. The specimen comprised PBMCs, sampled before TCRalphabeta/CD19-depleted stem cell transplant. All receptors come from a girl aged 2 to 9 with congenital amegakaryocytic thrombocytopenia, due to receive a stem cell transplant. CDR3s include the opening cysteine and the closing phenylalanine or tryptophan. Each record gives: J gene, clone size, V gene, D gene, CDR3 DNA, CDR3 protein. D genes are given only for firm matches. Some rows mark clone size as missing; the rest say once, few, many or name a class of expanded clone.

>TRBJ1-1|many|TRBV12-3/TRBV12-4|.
TGTGCCAGCGTTTATTGGGCTTTCTTT
CASVYWAFF
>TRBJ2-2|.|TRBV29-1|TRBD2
TGCAGCGCAGATAGCGGGAGAGGGGGCACCGGGGAGCTGTTTTTT
CSADSGRGGTGELFF
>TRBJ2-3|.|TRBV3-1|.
TGTGCCAGCAGCCTTCGCTCAGGGAACTCGGATACGCAGTATTTT
CASSLRSGNSDTQYF
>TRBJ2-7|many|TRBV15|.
TGTGCCACCAGCAGACCGAACGGGAGCTCCTACGAGCAGTACTTC
CATSRPNGSSYEQYF
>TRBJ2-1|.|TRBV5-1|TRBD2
TGCGCCAGCAGCTTACGAGCGGGAGGTAACAATGAGCAGTTCTTC
CASSLRAGGNNEQFF
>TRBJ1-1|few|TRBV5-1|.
TGCGCCAGCAGCTTACAAGGACGGACGAACACTGAAGCTTTCTTT
CASSLQGRTNTEAFF
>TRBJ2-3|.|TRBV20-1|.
TGCAGTGCTAGGAGAGGTGGAGCGAGCACAGATACGCAGTATTTT
CSARRGGASTDTQYF
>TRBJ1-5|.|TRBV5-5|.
TGTGCCAGCAGCTTGGACGTTGCGGGGGGCGAGGGCAATCAGCCCCAGCATTTT
CASSLDVAGGEGNQPQHF
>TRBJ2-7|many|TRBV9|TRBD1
TGTGCCAGCAGCGTAGGGACAGGGTACTACGAGCAGTACTTC
CASSVGTGYYEQYF
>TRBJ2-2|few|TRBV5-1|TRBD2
TGCGCCAGCAGAACCGGACTAGCGGGAGGAACCCCCCTGAACACCGGGGAGCTGTTTTTT
CASRTGLAGGTPLNTGELFF
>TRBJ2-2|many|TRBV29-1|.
TGCAGCGGGGGATCCGGGTTCACCGGGGAGCTGTTTTTT
CSGGSGFTGELFF
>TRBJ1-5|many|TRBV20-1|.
TGCAGTGCTAGGCGCCGGGGGTCGGGTCAGCCCCAGCATTTT
CSARRRGSGQPQHF
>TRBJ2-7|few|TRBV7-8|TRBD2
TGTGCCAGCAACCCTTCCCGGGACTATTCCTACGAGCAGTACTTC
CASNPSRDYSYEQYF
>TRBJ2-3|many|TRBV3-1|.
TGTGCCAGCAGCCAAGTGGTGAGCACAGATACGCAGTATTTT
CASSQVVSTDTQYF
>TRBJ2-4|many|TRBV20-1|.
TGCAGTGCGCCCCGGGACACCAAAAACATTCAGTACTTC
CSAPRDTKNIQYF
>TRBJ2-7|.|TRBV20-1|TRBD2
TGCAGTGCTAGAGATACGGGGCTAGCGGGATCCTACGAGCAGTACTTC
CSARDTGLAGSYEQYF
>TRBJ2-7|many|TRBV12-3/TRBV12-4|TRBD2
TGTGCCAGCAGTCCACCTAGCGGGTCCTACGAGCAGTACTTC
CASSPPSGSYEQYF
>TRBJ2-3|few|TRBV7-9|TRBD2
TGTGCCAGCAGCTCAGAAACTAGCGGGACTACAGATACGCAGTATTTT
CASSSETSGTTDTQYF
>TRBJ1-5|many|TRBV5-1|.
TGCGCCAGCAGCTTGGAAGGGGTCAGCAATCAGCCCCAGCATTTT
CASSLEGVSNQPQHF
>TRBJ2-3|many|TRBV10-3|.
TGTGCCATCAGTGAGTCAAGCCTAGGAAGTACAGATACGCAGTATTTT
CAISESSLGSTDTQYF
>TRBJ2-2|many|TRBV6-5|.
TGTGCCAGCAGTTACGGAGTTCCCGCGAACACCGGGGAGCTGTTTTTT
CASSYGVPANTGELFF
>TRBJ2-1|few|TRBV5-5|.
TGTGCCAGCAGCCCCCGGGACCGGCAGTTCTTC
CASSPRDRQFF
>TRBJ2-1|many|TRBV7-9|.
TGTGCCAGCAGCTTGCATCCCCATGAGCAGTTCTTC
CASSLHPHEQFF
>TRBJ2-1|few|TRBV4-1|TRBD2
TGCGCCAGCAGCCAGCCGGGACTAGATGCAGATGAGCAGTTCTTC
CASSQPGLDADEQFF
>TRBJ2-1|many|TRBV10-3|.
TGTGCCATCACTGGGACTCAGGGTGGCTACAATGAGCAGTTCTTC
CAITGTQGGYNEQFF
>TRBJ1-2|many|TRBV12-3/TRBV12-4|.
TGTGCCAGCAGTTTCCCGACTGTGGGCGCAAATGGCTACACCTTC
CASSFPTVGANGYTF
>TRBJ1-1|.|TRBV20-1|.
TGCAGTGCCCCGTTCGGTGGAGAGGACACTGAAGCTTTCTTT
CSAPFGGEDTEAFF
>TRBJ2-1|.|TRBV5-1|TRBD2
TGCGCCAGCAGGCGACGGGACTACACCGAAGGGATCTCCTACAATGAGCAGTTCTTC
CASRRRDYTEGISYNEQFF
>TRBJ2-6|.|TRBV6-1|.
TGTGCCAGCAGCCGCAGGATCCCAGACTCTGGGGCCAACGTCCTGACTTTC
CASSRRIPDSGANVLTF
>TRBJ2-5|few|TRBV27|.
TGTGCCAGCAGTTTTTCGATTTGGGAGACCCAGTACTTC
CASSFSIWETQYF
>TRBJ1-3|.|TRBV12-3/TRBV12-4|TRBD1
TGTGCCAGCAGTTCCACCCTACAGGGGGGCGGAAACACCATATATTTT
CASSSTLQGGGNTIYF
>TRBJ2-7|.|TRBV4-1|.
TGCGCCAGCAGCCAAGCCACCTTCGCAGCCTACGAGCAGTACTTC
CASSQATFAAYEQYF
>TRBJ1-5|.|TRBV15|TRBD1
TGTGCCACCAGCAGAGTTGTTGGGACAGGGGACCAGCCCCAGCATTTT
CATSRVVGTGDQPQHF
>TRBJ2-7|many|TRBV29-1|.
TGCAGCGTTGAGGGGGGTACCTACGAGCAGTACTTC
CSVEGGTYEQYF
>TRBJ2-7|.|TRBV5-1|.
TGCGCCAGCAGCTTGGTACCGACATACGAGCAGTACTTC
CASSLVPTYEQYF
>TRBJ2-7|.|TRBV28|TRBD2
TGTGCCAGCAGTCCACCGGGACTAGCGGGTAGGGACGAGCAGTACTTC
CASSPPGLAGRDEQYF
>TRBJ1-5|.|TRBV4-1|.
TGCGCCAGCAGCCAAGACGGGATGGGCAATCAGCCCCAGCATTTT
CASSQDGMGNQPQHF
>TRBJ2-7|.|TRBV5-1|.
TGCGCCAGCAGAGACGGACGGTATGGGACCTACGAGCAGTACTTC
CASRDGRYGTYEQYF
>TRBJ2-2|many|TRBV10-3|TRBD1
TGTGCCATCAGTGAATCTAGGGGGCTACACACCGGGGAGCTGTTTTTT
CAISESRGLHTGELFF
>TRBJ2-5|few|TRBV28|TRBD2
TGTGCCAGCAGTTTGGGGGGGGTCAAAGAGACCCAGTACTTC
CASSLGGVKETQYF
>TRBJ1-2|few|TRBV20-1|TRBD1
TGCAGTGCTAGGGAGACAGGGAGTAATGAGGGCTACACCTTC
CSARETGSNEGYTF
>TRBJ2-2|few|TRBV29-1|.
TGCAGCGTTGCCGAACCACAAAACACCGGGGAGCTGTTTTTT
CSVAEPQNTGELFF
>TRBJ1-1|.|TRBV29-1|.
TGCAGCGCCAGGCGGGGCGTGAACACTGAAGCTTTCTTT
CSARRGVNTEAFF
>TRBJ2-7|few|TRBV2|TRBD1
TGTGCCAGCAGTTGGGGGACAGTAAGCTACGAGCAGTACTTC
CASSWGTVSYEQYF
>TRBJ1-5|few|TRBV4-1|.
TGCGCCAGCAGCCAAGGGAGGGCGAGAGCAGTAGATCAGCCCCAGCATTTT
CASSQGRARAVDQPQHF
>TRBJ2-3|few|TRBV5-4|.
TGTGCCAGCAGCCCTACAGGGCCCACAGATACGCAGTATTTT
CASSPTGPTDTQYF
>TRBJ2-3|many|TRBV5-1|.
TGCGCCAGCCTACGAGGGGATTCAGATACGCAGTATTTT
CASLRGDSDTQYF
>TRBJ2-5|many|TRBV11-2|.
TGTGCCAGCAGCTTCCAAACGGACCGCACCCAGTACTTC
CASSFQTDRTQYF
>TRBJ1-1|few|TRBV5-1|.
TGCGCCAGCAGCTTGGCCTTTCCCGATTCGTTGAGCACTGAAGCTTTCTTT
CASSLAFPDSLSTEAFF
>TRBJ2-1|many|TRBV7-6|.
TGTGCCAGCAGCCCCCAGGTGGGGGGTGTCAGAAATGAGCAGTTCTTC
CASSPQVGGVRNEQFF
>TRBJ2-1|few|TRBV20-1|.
TGCAGTGCACTAGAGGTTGAGCAGTTCTTC
CSALEVEQFF
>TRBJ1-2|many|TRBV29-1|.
TGCAGCGTTGCACCCACTGGACATGGCTACACCTTC
CSVAPTGHGYTF